The 23 T cell receptor beta chains below come from one sample, sequenced in a study of post-analysis software for immune sequencing data (dated by TCRdb to between 2015 and 2017). These receptors have no identified antigens. General findings and caveats noted by the study authors: Patients showed significantly higher frequencies than controls for several TRBV segments, among them TRBV5-6, TRBV5-1 and TRBV20-1.

Library preparation was by PCR. Sequenced on an Illumina HiSeq 2500. To reduce PCR and sequencing biases, unique molecular identifiers were incorporated into the TCR beta cDNA libraries. The raw public reads went through TCRdb reprocessing: fastp at Q25, MiXCR clone calling, in-frame beta chains kept. Records with the same CDR3 protein are collapsed into one entry carrying the most frequent genes and DNA. This sample holds hundreds of thousands of distinct CDR3 sequences; around 27% were observed only once. More than 0.55% of the sample belongs to the ten largest clones. The material sequenced was blood. The receptor set was obtained from a girl between 10 and 17 years old with multiple sclerosis.

This chain joins TRBV20-1 and TRBJ2-3; 7 bases agree with TRBD1. The CDR3 has 14 residues. CDR1 and CDR2 from the germline V gene are DFQATT and SNEGSKA (reference sequence). With 1 base clipped from V and 8 bases from J, the junction kept 9 bases outside the gene matches. In nucleotides, the CDR3 is TGCAGTGCTAGAGCGCCGACAGGGTACGGTACGCAGTATTTT. Its translation is CSARAPTGYGTQYF.

This chain connects TRBV29-1 to TRBJ2-5, with 9 bases identical to TRBD1. CDR1 SQVTM and CDR2 ANQGSEA come from the germline V gene. The junction had 4 bases not matched to a gene; V was cut back by 7 bases and J by 1 base. This CDR3 has 13 amino acids. CDR3 bases: TGCAGCGCAAACAGGGGGCCCCAAGAGACCCAGTACTTC. Amino acids: CSANRGPQETQYF.

This chain connects TRBV10-3 to TRBJ2-1; 10 nucleotides align to TRBD2. Germline lookup yields CDR1 ENHRY and CDR2 SYGVKD. The CDR3 totals 13 residues. V was pared by 10 bases and J by 4 bases, with 4 bases of the junction left unmatched. CDR3 nucleotide sequence: TGTGCCAACCAAGCGGGGGGGTACAATGAGCAGTTCTTC. This encodes CANQAGGYNEQFF.

This clonotype was seen at least ten times. The V and J genes are TRBV28 and TRBJ2-7; D is ambiguous. From germline, CDR1 is MDHEN and CDR2 SYDVKM. The CDR3 has 11 residues. Deletions cut 5 bases from V and 4 bases from J, with 6 bases between. The CDR3 protein is CASSLRYEQYF. The CDR3 DNA follows: TGTGCCAGCAGTCTCCGGTACGAGCAGTACTTC.

Concerning this clonotype: Since a much larger clone is just one base distant, this may be a read error. The V and J genes are TRBV29-1 and TRBJ2-1, with D possibly TRBD1 on 7 matching bases. The J call may be incorrect, as the DNA end agrees better with TRBJ2-7. Germline V CDR1 and CDR2: SQVTM, ANQGSEA. The CDR3 is 13 amino acids. The CDR3 sequence is CSAEGQSFGEQYF. DNA of the CDR3: TGCAGCGCGGAGGGACAGTCTTTCGGCGAGCAGTACTTC.

This clonotype was seen a single time. This chain uses TRBV6-1 with TRBJ2-3, with D tentatively TRBD1 (6 bases). Trimming removed 11 bases at V and 1 base at J, with 19 bases between. Germline lookup yields CDR1 MNHNS and CDR2 SASEGT. The CDR3 loop spans 15 amino acids. CDR3 loop: CAGKTTGSGTDTQYF. CDR3 DNA sequence: TGTGCCGGCAAGACGACAGGTTCTGGCACAGATACGCAGTATTTT.

With respect to this clonotype: One base away lies a much larger clone, so this may be a sequencing read error. The chain carries TRBV29-1 and TRBJ2-7; 9 nucleotides agree with TRBD2. The germline CDR1 and CDR2 sequences are SQVTM and ANQGSEA. There are 13 residues in the CDR3. In DNA form, the CDR3 reads TGCAGCGTGCTTAGCGGGAGATCCTACGTGCAGTACTTC. It translates to CSVLSGRSYVQYF.

CDR3 region: CASSLIVSSETQYF. The DNA for the CDR3 is TGTGCCAGCAGCTTGATCGTCTCGTCGGAGACCCAGTACTTC. The V gene is TRBV5-6, the J gene TRBJ2-5; unclear D gene. The CDR3 has 14 residues. Trimming left V 1 base short and J 5 bases short, with 12 bases between. Germline V gene lookup returns CDR1 SGHDT and CDR2 YYEEEE.

The chain couples TRBV10-3 to TRBJ2-3, with 8 bases that match TRBD1. Looked up from germline, CDR1 is ENHRY and CDR2 is SYGVKD. Trimming took 6 bases from V and 6 from J; bases not matched to a gene: 8. The CDR3 spans 14 residues. CDR3 sequence reads: CAIRSDREMDTQYF. CDR3 sequence (DNA): TGTGCCATCAGATCGGACAGGGAGATGGATACGCAGTATTTT.

CDR3 DNA sequence: TGTGCCAGCAGGGCGGGCGGCTCCTACAATGAGCAGTTCTTC. Translating it yields CASRAGGSYNEQFF. This chain joins TRBV28 and TRBJ2-1, with a possible D match to TRBD2 (5 bases). Germline V gene data show CDR1 as MDHEN and CDR2 as SYDVKM. This CDR3 has 14 amino acids. V lost 6 bases, J lost 0 bases, and 9 bases lay in between.

Note on this clonotype: The junction differs from germline at one of its ends, possibly a read error. J is TRBJ2-1 and V is TRBV3-1, with 9 nucleotides matching TRBD2. The end of the DNA aligns better with TRBJ2-7, so the J call may be wrong. The CDR3 contains 14 residues. Germline lookup yields CDR1 LGHDT and CDR2 YNNKEL (reference sequence). The CDR3 protein is CASRYSGRGYKQYF. The DNA for the CDR3 is TGTGCCAGCAGGTATAGCGGGAGAGGCTACAAGCAGTACTTC.

The gene calls are TRBV9 and TRBJ1-2, with D possibly matching TRBD1 (6 bases). Germline loops: CDR1 SGDLS, CDR2 YYNGEE. There are 16 residues in the CDR3. The V end was cut by 4 bases, the J end by 0 bases, with 16 bases between. CDR3 nucleotides: TGTGCCAGCAGCTCAGACCCCGCAGGGGCTAACTATGGCTACACCTTC. Its protein is CASSSDPAGANYGYTF.

This clonotype was counted between two and nine times. This chain uses TRBV28 with TRBJ1-2; D is possibly TRBD1 (5 bases). Germline V lookup: CDR1 MDHEN, CDR2 SYDVKM. The V gene lost 2 bases and the J gene lost 5 bases, with 15 bases spanning the gap. This CDR3 is 15 amino acids long. The DNA for the CDR3 is TGTGCCAGCAGTTTAGGGGCAGCGGGTCAGTATGGCTACACCTTC. It encodes CASSLGAAGQYGYTF.

V and J are TRBV11-2 and TRBJ2-2; 7 positions agree with TRBD1. This CDR3 spans 16 amino acids. V trimming: 2 bases; J trimming: 0 bases; junction bases outside the gene matches: 3. Germline V gene data show CDR1 as SGHAT and CDR2 as FQNNGV. CDR3 sequence (DNA): TGTGCCAGCAGCTTAAGAGGACAGGCGAACACCGGGGAGCTGTTTTTT. Translation: CASSLRGQANTGELFF.

The genes are TRBV5-6 and TRBJ2-7, with D possibly matching TRBD2 (5 bases). The J call may be in error: the DNA end matches TRBJ2-5 better. Germline values: CDR1 SGHDT, CDR2 YYEEEE. The CDR3 is 13 residues long. CDR3 bases: TGTGCCAGCAGCGGCCTAGCATCCGGGACCCAGTACTTC. As protein: CASSGLASGTQYF.

V and J are TRBV27 and TRBJ1-6, with unresolved D. The germline CDR1 and CDR2 sequences are MNHEY and SMNVEV (reference sequence). The CDR3 is made up of 15 amino acids. The V end lost 3 bases, the J end lost 6 bases, and 12 bases lay between the germline ends. The DNA for the CDR3 is TGTGCCAGCAGTTTCTATGAGAGGAGTAATTCACCCCTCCACTTT. Amino acid sequence: CASSFYERSNSPLHF.

With regard to this clonotype: One junction end does not reproduce the germline sequence, and a read error may be involved. This chain uses TRBV11-2 with TRBJ2-1, with D unclear. The CDR3 loop spans 16 amino acids. Germline V gene lookup returns CDR1 SGHAT and CDR2 FQNNGV. The CDR3 loop reads CASSLSWPGPYSEQFF. As DNA, the CDR3 is TGTGCCAGCAGCTTATCTTGGCCGGGTCCTTACAGTGAGCAGTTCTTC. Full variable domain (rest looked up from reference TRBV11-2 and TRBJ2-1): EAGVAQSPRYKIIEKRQSVAFWCNPISGHATLYWYQQILGQGPKLLIQFQNNGVVDDSQLPKDRFSAERLKGVDSTLKIQPAKLEDSAVYLCASSLSWPGPYSEQFFGPGTRLTVL.

The rearrangement joins TRBV20-1 to TRBJ2-1, with 12 bases matching TRBD1. Trimming took 0 bases from V and 9 from J; bases not matched to a gene: 6. This CDR3 contains 15 residues. Germline CDR1 and CDR2: DFQATT and SNEGSKA (reference sequence). CDR3 loop: CSARDPGQGAGEQFF. The CDR3 DNA follows: TGCAGTGCTAGAGATCCGGGACAGGGGGCGGGTGAGCAGTTCTTC.

This clonotype has more than one count but fewer than ten. An end of the junction differs from the germline gene, which may be a read error. The chain joins TRBV24-1 to TRBJ2-4; possibly TRBD2 for D (7 bases). The CDR3 extends over 14 amino acids. Germline V gene lookup returns CDR1 KGHDR and CDR2 SFDVKD. The DNA of the CDR3 is TGCGCCACCTCCGAAAGGGGGAGGGAAAACATTCAGTACTTC. Translated, it gives CATSERGRENIQYF.

The chain uses TRBV20-1 and TRBJ2-7; D not resolved. This CDR3 region has 11 residues. Germline CDR1 DFQATT, CDR2 SNEGSKA (reference sequence). V was pared by 5 bases and J by 7 bases, with 12 bases between. The CDR3 loop is CSASRPEEQYF. Here the CDR3 DNA reads TGCAGTGCTTCTCGACCCGAAGAGCAGTACTTC.

This clonotype was detected many times. The CDR3 coding sequence is TGCAGCGCGACAGGGTCGGAGACCCAGTACTTC. Its protein product is CSATGSETQYF. The chain links TRBV29-1 to TRBJ2-5; 7 bases line up with TRBD1. This CDR3 spans 11 amino acids. Germline assignment: CDR1 SQVTM and CDR2 ANQGSEA. The J segment lost 5 bases and the V segment lost 7 bases, leaving 4 bases of the junction unmatched.

The chain combines TRBV29-1 with TRBJ2-2; no reliable D call. Trimming stripped 2 bases from V and 4 bases from J, with 11 bases between. The CDR3 covers 14 residues. In germline, CDR1 is SQVTM, CDR2 ANQGSEA. As DNA, the CDR3 is TGCAGCGTTGAATCCGGCCCCGGCACCGGGGAGCTGTTTTTT. Its protein product is CSVESGPGTGELFF.

CDR3 protein: CASSSISDSTETQFF. The CDR3 nucleotides read TGTGCCAGCAGCTCCATATCGGACAGTACAGAGACCCAGTTCTTC. The chain joins TRBV13 to TRBJ2-1; tentatively, D is TRBD1 (6 bases). The V and J ends lost 4 bases and 13 bases respectively, with 23 bases between them. The CDR3 contains 15 residues. CDR1 and CDR2 from the germline V gene are PRHDT and FYEKMQ (reference sequence).